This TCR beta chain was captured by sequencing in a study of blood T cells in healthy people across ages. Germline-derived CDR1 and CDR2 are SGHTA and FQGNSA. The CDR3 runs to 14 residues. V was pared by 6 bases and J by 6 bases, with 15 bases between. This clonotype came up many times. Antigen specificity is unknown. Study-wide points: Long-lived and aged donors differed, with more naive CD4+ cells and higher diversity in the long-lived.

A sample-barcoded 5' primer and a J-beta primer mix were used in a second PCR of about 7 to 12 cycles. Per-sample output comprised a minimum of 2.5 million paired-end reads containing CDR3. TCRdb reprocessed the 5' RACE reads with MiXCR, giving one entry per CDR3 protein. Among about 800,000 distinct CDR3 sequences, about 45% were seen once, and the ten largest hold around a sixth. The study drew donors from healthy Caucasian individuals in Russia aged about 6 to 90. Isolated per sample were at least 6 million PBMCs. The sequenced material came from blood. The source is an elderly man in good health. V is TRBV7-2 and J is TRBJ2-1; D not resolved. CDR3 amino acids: CASSSPPHFNEQFF. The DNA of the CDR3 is TGTGCCAGCAGTTCACCGCCACACTTCAATGAGCAGTTCTTC.